Listed here are 8 T cell receptor beta chains from one sample, sequenced in a study of cytomegalovirus exposure and HLA in healthy donors. Primers for the PCR totalled 60 Vbeta and 13 Jbeta. Sequencing was performed with immunoSEQ multiplex PCR; in TCRdb, only in-frame clones are kept and a portion is missing. The sample lists 160,000 or so clones, around 79% occurring once. Sequenced input: PBMCs. Every receptor here comes from a middle-aged man in good health and CMV-seronegative.

The V gene is TRBV29-1, the J gene TRBJ1-1; D is possibly TRBD1 (5 bases). The CDR3 runs to 10 residues. Germline V lookup: CDR1 SQVTM, CDR2 ANQGSEA. V lost 7 bases, J lost 8 bases, and 11 bases lay in between. CDR3 loop: CSADSGEAFF. The CDR3 DNA reads TGCAGCGCCGACAGCGGGGAAGCTTTCTTT.

The chain joins TRBV29-1 to TRBJ2-1; D not resolved. Germline CDR1 reads SQVTM; CDR2 reads ANQGSEA. The CDR3 is 11 residues long. Trimming stripped 6 bases from V and 3 bases from J, with 6 bases between. CDR3 in amino acids: CSVLSYNEQFF. The CDR3 nucleotides are TGCAGCGTACTGAGCTACAATGAGCAGTTCTTC.

The gene calls are TRBV5-1 and TRBJ2-3, with 8 bases lining up with TRBD2. Trimming removed 4 bases from V and 2 bases from J; junction bases left unmatched: 12. The CDR3 has 17 amino acids. CDR1 is SGHRS, CDR2 YFSETQ, per germline. The CDR3 DNA sequence: TGCGCCAGCAGCCCAGACCTCCGGGGGGGCCTCACAGATACGCAGTATTTT. It is translated as CASSPDLRGGLTDTQYF.

The chain couples TRBV5-1 to TRBJ1-1, with TRBD1 as a possible D gene (5 bases). CDR3 length equals 17 residues. Per the germline V gene, CDR1 is SGHRS and CDR2 is YFSETQ. Trimming left V 0 bases short and J 3 bases short, with 18 bases between. The CDR3 sequence is CASSLAATGERDTEAFF. CDR3 sequence (DNA): TGCGCCAGCAGCTTGGCCGCAACAGGAGAAAGGGACACTGAAGCTTTCTTT.

The CDR3 region has the DNA TGTGCTAGTGGTTTGGTGAAGGGGGTCTATGGCTACACCTTC. Translated, it gives CASGLVKGVYGYTF. The rearrangement uses TRBV12-5 and TRBJ1-2, with D possibly being TRBD1 (6 bases). The ends were cut back, 0 bases at V and 4 bases at J, with 9 bases in the middle. The germline CDR1 and CDR2 sequences are LGHNT and FRNRAP. The CDR3 runs to 14 residues.

This sequence joins TRBV27 and TRBJ1-2; D uncertain. V lost 0 bases and J lost 0, with 14 bases in between. The CDR3 is made up of 17 amino acids. Germline-derived CDR1 and CDR2 are MNHEY and SMNVEV (reference sequence). The CDR3 DNA is TGTGCCAGCAGTTTATCCCCCTATGAGGGTACTAACTATGGCTACACCTTC. It specifies CASSLSPYEGTNYGYTF.

The rearrangement uses TRBV7-2 and TRBJ2-7; 10 nucleotides agree with TRBD2. Germline CDR1 reads SGHTA; CDR2 reads FQGNSA. This CDR3 region has 15 residues. Trimming removed 5 bases from V and 3 bases from J; junction bases left unmatched: 7. As DNA, the CDR3 is TGTGCCAGCAGCACCCTAGCGGGGGCATTCTACGAGCAGTACTTC. Translating gives CASSTLAGAFYEQYF.

This clone has just one count. The J gene is TRBJ1-2, the V gene TRBV7-9; D gene uncertain. CDR1 and CDR2 (germline): SEHNR, FQNEAQ (reference sequence). V was pared by 1 base and J by 3 bases, with 15 bases between. The CDR3 loop spans 16 amino acids. The CDR3 protein is CASSLEGSGYDYGYTF. The CDR3 region has the DNA TGTGCCAGCAGCTTAGAAGGGAGCGGCTATGACTATGGCTACACCTTC.